Listed below are T cell receptor beta chains from one sample, sequenced in a study of CXCR3-negative and CXCR3-positive naive CD8 T cells. TCRdb reprocessed the 5' RACE reads, keeping one entry per CDR3 protein, no DNA. The table counts tens of thousands of distinct CDR3 sequences; roughly 0.8% lies in the top ten. The specimen sequenced was naive CXCR3+ CD8+ T cells from blood. The origin of the receptors is a human donor in good health. Some clones in this sample may be carry-over from other donors' samples. The CDR3 runs from the conserved cysteine through the conserved F or W.

>15|TRBV10-3|TRBJ2-7
CAISETTANSYEKYF
>16|TRBV3-1|TRBJ1-4
CASSQIIRPTNEKLFF
>16|TRBV4-3|TRBJ2-7
CASSQDFGGSLYEQYF
>16|TRBV28|TRBJ2-2
CASSPRHFTNTGELFF
>14|TRBV5-8|TRBJ1-1
CASTEPSRGTEAFF
>14|TRBV15|TRBJ2-4
CATSRDHGKNIQYF
>17|TRBV6-6|TRBJ2-4
CASSSLLGPLAKNIQYF
>13|TRBV20-1|TRBJ2-1
CSAPGTTYNEQFF
>13|TRBV13|TRBJ2-7
CASSLGTGSEQYF
>13|TRBV5-1|TRBJ2-7
CASSWGQGNEQYF
>15|TRBV4-2|TRBJ1-1
CASSQDGQLDAEAFF
>15|TRBV12-3/TRBV12-4|TRBJ2-3
CASSLEGTRADTQYF
>13|TRBV27|TRBJ1-2
CASSPRRFYGYTF
>16|TRBV21-1|TRBJ2-1
CASSRNTGTGVREQFF
>14|TRBV11-2|TRBJ2-4
CASSPRERGDIQYF
>16|TRBV12-3/TRBV12-4|TRBJ2-1
CASSPTSGGGFNEQFF
>15|TRBV14|TRBJ2-7
CASSQGTHRTYEQYF
>16|TRBV7-3|TRBJ2-1
CASSPLVGPTYNEQFF
>13|TRBV5-5|TRBJ2-7
CASSAGTSSEQYF
>15|TRBV5-6|TRBJ2-1
CASSSLAGGYNEQFF
>13|TRBV6-5|TRBJ2-1
CASSYSEGTEQFF
>14|TRBV19|TRBJ1-1
CASTLRQGDTEAFF
>16|TRBV20-1|TRBJ1-5
CSASGIRGDQNQPQHF
>11|TRBV6-2/TRBV6-3|TRBJ1-1
CASRGITEAFF
>14|TRBV3-1|TRBJ2-7
CASSQVERIYEQYF
>18|TRBV4-1|TRBJ1-6
CASSQPQGGRAYNSPLHF
>16|TRBV20-1|TRBJ2-1
CSASDSGGPSYNEQFF
>19|TRBV4-3|TRBJ2-5
CASSQPRWVRDRVRKTQYF
>17|TRBV15|TRBJ2-1
CATSREGGRGSYNEQFF
>17|TRBV7-7|TRBJ2-5
CASSPLGGDRGTETQYF
>15|TRBV28|TRBJ2-5
CASSATGSNKETQYF
>13|TRBV9|TRBJ2-3
CASSVEGTDTQYF
>18|TRBV29-1|TRBJ2-3
CSVEGGRTGTSRTDTQYF
>16|TRBV5-1|TRBJ2-5
CASSLGWDLDQETQYF
>17|TRBV6-5|TRBJ2-3
CASSPRDPWTSTDTQYF
>14|TRBV12-3/TRBV12-4|TRBJ1-5
CASSLGPTYQPQHF
>15|TRBV15|TRBJ1-2
CATSRGNRRNYGYTF
>15|TRBV28|TRBJ2-5
CASSLEESNGVTQYF
>15|TRBV20-1|TRBJ2-7
CSALLREREGPEQYF
>14|TRBV12-3/TRBV12-4|TRBJ2-2
CATFKGESNGELFF
>14|TRBV20-1|TRBJ2-1
CSARGTWDRYEQFF
>12|TRBV5-1|TRBJ2-7
CASTRGTDEQYF
>16|TRBV7-2|TRBJ2-1
CASSFGVGAGLDEQFF
>15|TRBV7-8|TRBJ2-7
CASSLGGVNGYEQYF
>19|TRBV28|TRBJ2-1
CASSLWGETGGKSYNEQFF
>17|TRBV11-2|TRBJ1-6
CASSLDQWTLGSLSLHF
>11|TRBV7-9|TRBJ2-3
CASSPQIAQYF
>15|TRBV10-3|TRBJ2-1
CAISWTSGGGNEQFF
>15|TRBV12-3/TRBV12-4|TRBJ2-1
CASSFSRGILNEQFF
>12|TRBV7-6|TRBJ2-1
CASSSNFNEQFF
>14|TRBV27|TRBJ2-1
CASSLMAGDAVQFF
>15|TRBV4-1|TRBJ1-1
CASSQDGQGSTEAFF
>14|TRBV20-1|TRBJ2-7
CSASGQGDVHEQYF
>11|TRBV28|TRBJ2-7
CASSITWEQYF
>12|TRBV29-1|TRBJ2-2
CSVSGASGELFF
>16|TRBV6-5|TRBJ1-2
CASSYSAGSRGYGYTF
>17|TRBV20-1|TRBJ1-1
CSARDLVRVDPNTEAFF